These 32 T cell receptor beta chains were all obtained from the same sample, sequenced in a study of T cell changes during pregnancy in multiple sclerosis. Only in-frame clones appear in the TCRdb table, and some are missing; sequencing was by immunoSEQ multiplex PCR. The table records some 60,000 clones, roughly nine tenths of them present only once. The sequenced sample was peripheral blood, obtained in the first trimester of pregnancy. Receptor source: a female donor in good health, enrolled as a control in a pregnancy study.

The V call is TRBV15, the J call TRBJ1-1; the D gene is possibly TRBD1 (5 bases). Trimming took off 1 base at V and 2 bases at J, with 8 bases between the two ends. Germline V lookup: CDR1 LNHNV, CDR2 YYDKDF (reference sequence). The CDR3 spans 14 residues. The CDR3 nucleotides read TGTGCCACCAGCAGAGGGACACACAACACTGAAGCTTTCTTT. Its protein product is CATSRGTHNTEAFF.

The chain combines TRBV29-1 with TRBJ2-7; D uncertain. Between the trimmed V and J ends, which lost 4 bases and 4 bases, there was a span of 8 bases. The CDR3 loop spans 11 amino acids. Germline V gives CDR1 SQVTM, CDR2 ANQGSEA. The CDR3 nucleotides are TGCAGCGTTGGACTTCAATACGAGCAGTACTTC. Residues: CSVGLQYEQYF.

V is TRBV13 and J is TRBJ2-6; D gene uncertain. The V gene's germline CDR1 is PRHDT and CDR2 FYEKMQ (reference sequence). Trimming shortened V by 5 bases and J by 5 bases, and 7 bases separated the two germline ends. The CDR3 totals 13 residues. The DNA for the CDR3 is TGTGCCAGCAGCACCCGGTGGGCCAACGTCCTGACTTTC. Its translation: CASSTRWANVLTF.

J is TRBJ2-7 and V is TRBV11-1; TRBD2 is a possible D gene (6 bases). The germline V and J ends were trimmed by 5 bases and 0 bases, with 11 bases remaining between them. The CDR3 has 14 residues. Germline CDR1 is SGHAT and CDR2 is FQDESV (reference sequence). The DNA for the CDR3 is TGTGCCAGCAGCCCGGGACTTAGCTCCTACGAGCAGTACTTC. It codes for CASSPGLSSYEQYF.

V gene TRBV7-8 combines with J gene TRBJ2-3; a weak D match, TRBD1 (6 bases). The V end was cut by 3 bases, the J end by 5 bases, with 18 bases between. The CDR3 sequence is 16 residues long. Germline CDR1 reads SGHVS; CDR2 reads FQNEAQ. This chain's CDR3 is CASSFWDTLLRDTQYF. The CDR3, as DNA: TGTGCCAGCAGCTTCTGGGACACCCTCCTGAGAGATACGCAGTATTTT.

The chain links TRBV5-6 to TRBJ1-1, with a weak D call TRBD1 (6 bases). Trimming removed 3 bases from V and 3 bases from J, with 15 bases in between. Germline V gives CDR1 SGHDT, CDR2 YYEEEE. CDR3 length: 15 amino acids. The CDR3 reads CASSSTPDSYTEAFF. CDR3 coding DNA: TGTGCCAGCAGCTCCACGCCGGACAGTTACACTGAAGCTTTCTTT.

The chain combines TRBV19 with TRBJ1-5; perhaps TRBD1 as D (6 bases). V lost 8 bases to trimming and J lost 7 bases, with 15 bases between them. Germline V gene lookup returns CDR1 LNHDA and CDR2 SQIVND (reference sequence). The CDR3 consists of 13 residues. The CDR3 is CASPTGLWQPQHF. CDR3 DNA: TGTGCCAGTCCTACAGGGTTGTGGCAGCCCCAGCATTTT.

This clone was seen a few times. J is TRBJ1-6 and V is TRBV28, with D unclear. CDR1 and CDR2 (germline): MDHEN, SYDVKM. The CDR3 extends over 16 amino acids. Trimming cost V 2 bases and J 5 bases, with 13 bases left between them. The DNA for the CDR3 is TGTGCCAGCAGTTTAAGGGTCGACGGGGATAATTCACCCCTCCACTTT. It translates to CASSLRVDGDNSPLHF.

This chain connects TRBV7-8 to TRBJ2-1; 8 positions agree with TRBD1. The CDR3 covers 14 residues. The V segment lost 3 bases and the J segment 7 bases; nucleotides outside the gene matches: 5. Germline V gene lookup returns CDR1 SGHVS and CDR2 FQNEAQ. CDR3 nucleotide sequence: TGTGCCAGCAGCTTGGGCAGGGGGCGAAATGAGCAGTTCTTC. This codes for CASSLGRGRNEQFF.

The J gene is TRBJ2-1, the V gene TRBV5-1, with 8 positions matching TRBD2. The CDR3 is 17 residues long. Germline values: CDR1 SGHRS, CDR2 YFSETQ. J was trimmed by 1 base and V by 4 bases; bases with no gene match: 10. CDR3 loop: CASSLQGGGLSYNEQFF. The DNA for the CDR3 is TGCGCCAGCAGCCTGCAAGGCGGGGGGTTATCCTACAATGAGCAGTTCTTC.

The J gene is TRBJ2-1, the V gene TRBV10-3, with 10 nucleotides matching TRBD2. CDR3 length: 15 amino acids. Germline assignment: CDR1 ENHRY and CDR2 SYGVKD. The J segment lost 8 bases and the V segment lost 3 bases, leaving 7 bases of the junction unmatched. The CDR3 DNA is TGTGCCATCAGTGACAGCGGGAGGGCCGGCGATGAGCAGTTCTTC. Protein sequence: CAISDSGRAGDEQFF.

The chain combines TRBV13 with TRBJ2-1; 11 nucleotides line up with TRBD2. The CDR3 totals 13 residues. The J segment lost 8 bases and the V segment lost 6 bases, leaving 3 bases of the junction unmatched. Germline V gives CDR1 PRHDT, CDR2 FYEKMQ (reference sequence). The DNA for the CDR3 is TGTGCCAGCAGACAGACTAGCGGGGATGAGCAGTTCTTC. Amino acids: CASRQTSGDEQFF.

This sequence joins TRBV6-5 and TRBJ1-2; D may be TRBD1 (5 bases). The CDR3 is 15 residues long. Germline V gene lookup returns CDR1 MNHEY and CDR2 SVGAGI. Trimming took off 4 bases at V and 0 bases at J, with 12 bases between the two ends. The CDR3 region is CASSSAIGANYGYTF. The CDR3, as DNA: TGTGCCAGCAGTTCCGCGATAGGGGCTAACTATGGCTACACCTTC.

The chain recombines TRBV7-2 with TRBJ2-2; 15 nucleotides agree with TRBD2. The ends lost 4 bases at V and 9 bases at J; junction bases unmatched: 3. CDR3 length: 15 amino acids. CDR1 and CDR2 (germline): SGHTA, FQGNSA. DNA for the CDR3: TGTGCCAGCAGCTCCGGACTAGCGGGAGGGTGGGAGCTGTTTTTT. Its protein is CASSSGLAGGWELFF. Combining the CDR3 with reference TRBV7-2 and TRBJ2-2 gives the whole variable domain GAGVSQSPSNKVTEKGKDVELRCDPISGHTALYWYRQSLGQGLEFLIYFQGNSAPDKSGLPSDRFSAERTGGSVSTLTIQRTQQEDSAVYLCASSSGLAGGWELFFGEGSRLTVL.

The chain joins TRBV27 to TRBJ2-5; D might be TRBD2 (6 bases). The CDR3 extends over 14 amino acids. The V end lost 8 bases, the J end lost 2 bases, and 15 bases lay between the germline ends. The germline gives CDR1 MNHEY, CDR2 SMNVEV (reference sequence). The CDR3 protein is CASFPLALQETQYF. In nucleotides, the CDR3 is TGTGCCAGCTTCCCCCTAGCGTTGCAAGAGACCCAGTACTTC.

The rearrangement uses TRBV7-8 and TRBJ2-3; TRBD2 matches at 10 bases. Germline CDR1 and CDR2: SGHVS and FQNEAQ. The CDR3 totals 17 residues. The ends lost 6 bases at V and 1 base at J; junction bases unmatched: 10. CDR3 bases: TGTGCCAGCAGACCTTCTCCGGGGACTAGCGGCACAGATACGCAGTATTTT. It codes for CASRPSPGTSGTDTQYF.

V and J are TRBV30 and TRBJ1-1; a weak D match, TRBD1 (5 bases). V lost 3 bases and J 5 bases, leaving 13 bases between the germline ends. The length of the CDR3 is 13 residues. From germline, CDR1 is GTSNPN and CDR2 SVGIG (reference sequence). CDR3 region: CAWSRGGRTEAFF. In DNA form, the CDR3 reads TGTGCCTGGAGCCGCGGGGGGAGGACTGAAGCTTTCTTT.

CDR3 DNA: TGTGCCAGCAGTTTCGGGACAGACTACGAGCAGTACTTC. Its translation is CASSFGTDYEQYF. The V call is TRBV27, the J call TRBJ2-7; TRBD1 agrees at 7 bases. The germline V gene encodes CDR1 MNHEY and CDR2 SMNVEV (reference sequence). After removal of 3 bases from V and 3 bases from J, the junction contained 2 bases not matched to a gene. This CDR3 spans 13 amino acids.

The chain has TRBV6-4 and TRBJ1-6, with 7 positions matching TRBD1. CDR1 is MRHNA and CDR2 is SNTAGT in the germline V gene. With V trimmed by 5 bases and J by 5 bases, 6 bases remained unmatched. The CDR3 covers 15 residues. CDR3 DNA sequence: TGTGCCAGCAGTCGAGGGGGCGCGGATAATTCACCCCTCCACTTT. It is translated as CASSRGGADNSPLHF.

V usage is TRBV6-1 and J usage is TRBJ2-6; D is unresolved. There are 15 residues in the CDR3. Germline CDR1 MNHNS, CDR2 SASEGT. Trimming removed 5 bases from V and 2 bases from J, with 10 bases in between. This CDR3 reads CASSSVSAGANVLTF. The CDR3 region has the DNA TGTGCCAGCAGTTCGGTGTCGGCTGGGGCCAACGTCCTGACTTTC.

The V and J genes are TRBV6-5 and TRBJ2-7; perhaps TRBD1 as D (5 bases). The CDR3 is 15 residues long. V dropped 8 bases and J dropped 0 bases, with 17 bases sitting between them. Germline V gives CDR1 MNHEY, CDR2 SVGAGI. The CDR3: CASRPFRQSSYEQYF. CDR3 bases: TGTGCCAGCCGACCCTTCAGACAGAGCTCCTACGAGCAGTACTTC.

The chain combines TRBV12-5 with TRBJ1-5; 8 positions match TRBD1. Germline V gene data show CDR1 as LGHNT and CDR2 as FRNRAP. This CDR3 has 14 residues. J lost 6 bases, V lost 6 bases, and 7 bases had no gene match. CDR3 nucleotides: TGTGCTAGTGGGTCGTCCACAGGGGGTCAGCCCCAGCATTTT. Translating gives CASGSSTGGQPQHF.

The rearrangement joins TRBV11-2 to TRBJ1-2, with D uncertain. In germline, CDR1 is SGHAT, CDR2 FQNNGV. The germline V and J ends were trimmed by 1 base and 5 bases, with 11 bases remaining between them. This CDR3 has 14 amino acids. The CDR3 is CASSLVAIDYGYTF. Written as DNA, the CDR3 is TGTGCCAGCAGCTTAGTAGCTATTGATTATGGCTACACCTTC.

J is TRBJ2-2 and V is TRBV4-2; 9 bases map to TRBD2. This CDR3 comprises 15 residues. Germline V lookup: CDR1 LGHNA, CDR2 YNFKEQ. Trimming at V came to 6 bases and at J to 2 bases, leaving 4 bases not matched to a gene. The CDR3 DNA reads TGTGCCAGCAGACGCGGGGGGGATAACACCGGGGAGCTGTTTTTT. It specifies CASRRGGDNTGELFF.

The gene calls are TRBV5-4 and TRBJ2-1; 9 bases line up with TRBD2. CDR1 and CDR2 (germline): SGHNT, YYREEE (reference sequence). This CDR3 region has 15 residues. The V gene end was trimmed by 2 bases and the J gene end by 7 bases; junction bases not matched to a gene: 7. The CDR3 protein is CASSLRRGGQNEQFF. The CDR3 DNA follows: TGTGCCAGCAGCTTACGGCGGGGGGGGCAGAATGAGCAGTTCTTC.

The chain joins TRBV5-4 to TRBJ2-1, with a weak D call TRBD2 (6 bases). Per the germline V gene, CDR1 is SGHNT and CDR2 is YYREEE (reference sequence). The CDR3 is 14 residues long. Trimming stripped 6 bases from V and 7 bases from J, with 17 bases between. The CDR3: CASTRDSARNEQFF. The CDR3, as DNA: TGTGCCAGCACCCGGGACTCAGCGCGGAATGAGCAGTTCTTC.

The chain joins TRBV2 to TRBJ1-5, with D hard to call. Trimming shortened V by 3 bases and J by 4 bases, and 7 bases separated the two germline ends. The CDR3 consists of 13 residues. From germline, CDR1 is SNHLY and CDR2 FYNNEI. CDR3 DNA sequence: TGTGCCAGCAGTGACCGGGAGAATCAGCCCCAGCATTTT. This translates into CASSDRENQPQHF.

This rearrangement joins TRBV6-4 to TRBJ1-5; D may be TRBD1 (6 bases). V was clipped by 2 bases and J by 7 bases, with 18 bases between them. Germline values: CDR1 MRHNA, CDR2 SNTAGT. The CDR3 has 16 amino acids. The CDR3 DNA reads as TGTGCCAGCAGTGACGGAGGGGGGGGGTTGAGACAGCCCCAGCATTTT. This translates into CASSDGGGGLRQPQHF.

The chain has TRBV5-1 and TRBJ1-6; D is undetermined. CDR3 size: 13 residues. Trimming cost V 1 base and J 9 bases, with 8 bases left between them. Germline V CDR1 and CDR2: SGHRS, YFSETQ. Here the CDR3 reads CASSLTWASPLHF. The CDR3 DNA reads TGCGCCAGCAGCTTGACCTGGGCTTCACCCCTCCACTTT.

CDR3 DNA sequence: TGTGCCATCAGCTCCGTCAGGGGAGAGCAGTACTTC. Amino acid sequence: CAISSVRGEQYF. V gene TRBV10-3 combines with J gene TRBJ2-7; perhaps TRBD1 as D (6 bases). Germline V lookup: CDR1 ENHRY, CDR2 SYGVKD. Trimming removed 6 bases from V and 7 bases from J, with 13 bases in between. There are 12 residues in the CDR3.

J is TRBJ2-7 and V is TRBV18, with 7 bases that match TRBD1. The CDR3 sequence is 15 residues long. Trimming cost V 4 bases and J 7 bases; bases outside gene matches: 13. The germline CDR1 and CDR2 sequences are KGHSH and LQKENI. The CDR3 DNA reads TGTGCCAGCTCACGCCTCAACAGGGGACAACTGGAGCAGTACTTC. Protein product: CASSRLNRGQLEQYF. The full variable domain, rest sourced from reference TRBV18 and TRBJ2-7, is NAGVMQNPRHLVRRRGQEARLRCSPMKGHSHVYWYRQLPEEGLKFMVYLQKENIIDESGMPKERFSAEFPKEGPSILRIQQVVRGDSAAYFCASSRLNRGQLEQYFGPGTRLTVT.

This sequence joins TRBV19 and TRBJ2-7; perhaps TRBD1 as D (6 bases). Trimming removed 0 bases at V and 2 bases at J, with 8 bases between. The CDR3 totals 14 residues. Germline loops: CDR1 LNHDA, CDR2 SQIVND (reference sequence). CDR3 region: CASSIDYRAYEQYF. The CDR3 DNA sequence: TGTGCCAGTAGTATAGATTACAGGGCCTACGAGCAGTACTTC.